Described below is a single T cell receptor (beta chain) sequence and its context. Its antigen is unknown. Some clones are missing from TCRdb's copy, which holds only in-frame ones; the method was immunoSEQ multiplex PCR. The sample holds 150,000 or so clones, 80% to 95% seen once. V lost 2 bases, J lost 0 bases, and 11 bases lay in between. The length of the CDR3 is 16 residues. CDR1 and CDR2 (germline): MNHEY, SVGAGI. The data were obtained in a study of graft-versus-host responses after intestinal transplantation. The source was unstimulated CD4+ T cells sorted from spleen or lymph node cells, collected before intestinal transplant. The rearrangement uses TRBV6-5 and TRBJ1-3; the D is unclear. The TCR was taken from a human donor who received an intestinal transplant. This CDR3 is CASSYAAEFSGNTIYF. The CDR3 DNA reads as TGTGCCAGCAGTTACGCGGCAGAGTTCTCTGGAAACACCATATATTTT.